A selection of T cell receptor beta chains follows, all from one sample in a study of blood T cell repertoires in COVID-19. The data were produced by immunoSEQ multiplex PCR, yet TCRdb's version contains in-frame clones alone and is incomplete. The profile shows 95,000 to 110,000 clones, about 80% of them singletons. Material: peripheral blood. The receptors were gathered from a woman over 75 with active or convalescent COVID-19. Both conserved end residues are part of each CDR3. The order of the fields is J gene, V gene, CDR3 protein.

TRBJ1-2 TRBV9 CASSFESRGGYTF
TRBJ1-5 TRBV5-5 CASSRSTGQGLGNQPQHF
TRBJ2-2 TRBV5-1 CASSHTLAGKRNTGELFF
TRBJ1-4 TRBV27 CASSLVAATNEKLFF
TRBJ1-2 TRBV9 CASSVEQAPYGYTF
TRBJ1-5 TRBV19 CASSIRGGANQPQHF
TRBJ2-3 TRBV14 CASSPRLARTDTQYF
TRBJ1-3 TRBV12-5 CASGLSKGGSGNTIYF
TRBJ1-5 TRBV3-1/TRBV3-2 CASSQASDNQPQHF
TRBJ2-2 TRBV12-3/TRBV12-4 CASRQDRPGLFF
TRBJ2-5 TRBV7-9 CASSYASGRETQYF
TRBJ2-7 TRBV6-2/TRBV6-3 CASSLERYYEQYF